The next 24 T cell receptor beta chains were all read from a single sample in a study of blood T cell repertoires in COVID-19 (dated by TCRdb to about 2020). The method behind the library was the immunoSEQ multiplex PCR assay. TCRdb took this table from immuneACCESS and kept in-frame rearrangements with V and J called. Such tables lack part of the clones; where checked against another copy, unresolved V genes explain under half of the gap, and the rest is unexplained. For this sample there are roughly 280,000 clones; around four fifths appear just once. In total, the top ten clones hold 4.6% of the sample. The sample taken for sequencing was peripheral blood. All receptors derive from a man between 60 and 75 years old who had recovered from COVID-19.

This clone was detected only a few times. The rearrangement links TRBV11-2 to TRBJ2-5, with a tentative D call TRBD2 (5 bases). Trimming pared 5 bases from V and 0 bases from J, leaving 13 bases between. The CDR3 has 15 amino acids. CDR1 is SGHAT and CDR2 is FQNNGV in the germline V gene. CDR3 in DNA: TGTGCCAGCAGCCAAAGGGTAGCGAACCAAGAGACCCAGTACTTC. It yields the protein CASSQRVANQETQYF. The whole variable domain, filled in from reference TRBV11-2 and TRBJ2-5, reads EAGVAQSPRYKIIEKRQSVAFWCNPISGHATLYWYQQILGQGPKLLIQFQNNGVVDDSQLPKDRFSAERLKGVDSTLKIQPAKLEDSAVYLCASSQRVANQETQYFGPGTRLLVL.

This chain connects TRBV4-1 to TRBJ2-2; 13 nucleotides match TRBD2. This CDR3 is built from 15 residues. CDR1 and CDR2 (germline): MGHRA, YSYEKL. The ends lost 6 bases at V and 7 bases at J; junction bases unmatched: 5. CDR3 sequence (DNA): TGCGCCAGCAGTCGGACTAGCGGGAGTGGCGGGGAGCTGTTTTTT. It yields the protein CASSRTSGSGGELFF.

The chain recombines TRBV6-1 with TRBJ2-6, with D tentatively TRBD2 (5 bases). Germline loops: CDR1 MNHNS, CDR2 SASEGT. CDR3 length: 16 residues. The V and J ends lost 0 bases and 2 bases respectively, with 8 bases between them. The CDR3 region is CASSEAPGAGANVLTF. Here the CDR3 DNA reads TGTGCCAGCAGTGAAGCGCCCGGGGCTGGGGCCAACGTCCTGACTTTC.

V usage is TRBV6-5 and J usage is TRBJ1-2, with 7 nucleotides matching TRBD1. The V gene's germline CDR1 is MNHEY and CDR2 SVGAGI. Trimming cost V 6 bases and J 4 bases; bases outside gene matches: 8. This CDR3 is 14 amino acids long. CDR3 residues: CASSRRQGSYGYTF. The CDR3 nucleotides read TGTGCCAGCAGCAGGCGACAGGGCAGCTATGGCTACACCTTC.

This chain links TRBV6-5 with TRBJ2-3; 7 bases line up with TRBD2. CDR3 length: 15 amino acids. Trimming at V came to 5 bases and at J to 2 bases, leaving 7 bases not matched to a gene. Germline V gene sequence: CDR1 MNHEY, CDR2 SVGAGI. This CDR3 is CASSPASGYTDTQYF. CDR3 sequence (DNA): TGTGCCAGCAGTCCCGCTAGCGGATACACAGATACGCAGTATTTT.

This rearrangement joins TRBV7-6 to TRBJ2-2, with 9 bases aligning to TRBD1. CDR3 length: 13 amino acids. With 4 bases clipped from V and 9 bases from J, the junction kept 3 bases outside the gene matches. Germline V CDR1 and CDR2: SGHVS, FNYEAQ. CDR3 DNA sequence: TGTGCCAGCAGCTCAGGACAGGGGTGGGAGCTGTTTTTT. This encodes CASSSGQGWELFF.

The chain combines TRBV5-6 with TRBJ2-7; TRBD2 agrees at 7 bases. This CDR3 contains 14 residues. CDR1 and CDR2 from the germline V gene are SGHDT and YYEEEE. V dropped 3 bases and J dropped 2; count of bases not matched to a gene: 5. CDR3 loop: CASSSPGLPYEQYF. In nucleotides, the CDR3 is TGTGCCAGCAGCTCGCCGGGACTACCCTACGAGCAGTACTTC.

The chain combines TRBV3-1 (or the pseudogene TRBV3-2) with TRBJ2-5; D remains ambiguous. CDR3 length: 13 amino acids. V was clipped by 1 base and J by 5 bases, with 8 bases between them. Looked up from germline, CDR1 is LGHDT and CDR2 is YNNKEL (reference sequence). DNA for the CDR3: TGTGCCAGCAGCCAAGGACTGGTCGAGACCCAGTACTTC. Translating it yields CASSQGLVETQYF.

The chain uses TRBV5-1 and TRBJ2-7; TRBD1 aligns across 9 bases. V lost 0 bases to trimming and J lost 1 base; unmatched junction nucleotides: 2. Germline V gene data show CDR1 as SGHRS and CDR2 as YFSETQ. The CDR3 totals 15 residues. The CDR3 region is CASSLGGQGSYEQYF. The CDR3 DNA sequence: TGCGCCAGCAGCTTGGGCGGACAGGGGTCCTACGAGCAGTACTTC.

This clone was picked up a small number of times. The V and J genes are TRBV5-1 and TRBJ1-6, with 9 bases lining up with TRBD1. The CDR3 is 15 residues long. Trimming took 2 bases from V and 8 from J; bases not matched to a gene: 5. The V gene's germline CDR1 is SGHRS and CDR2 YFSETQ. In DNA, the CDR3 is TGCGCCAGCAGCTTTAGTGACAGGGGGGATTCACCCCTCCACTTT. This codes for CASSFSDRGDSPLHF.

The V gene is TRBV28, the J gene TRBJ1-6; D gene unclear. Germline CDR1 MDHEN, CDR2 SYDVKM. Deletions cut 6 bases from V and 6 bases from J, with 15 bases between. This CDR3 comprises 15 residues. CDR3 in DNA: TGTGCCAGCAGCATAAATCCGGGAGTTAATTCACCCCTCCACTTT. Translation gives CASSINPGVNSPLHF.

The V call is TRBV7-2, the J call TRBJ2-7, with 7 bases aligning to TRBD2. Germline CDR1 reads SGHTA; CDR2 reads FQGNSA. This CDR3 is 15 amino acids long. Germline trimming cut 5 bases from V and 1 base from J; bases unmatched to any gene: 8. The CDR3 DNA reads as TGTGCCAGCAGCCCGATGCCCGGGAGGTCCTACGAGCAGTACTTC. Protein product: CASSPMPGRSYEQYF.

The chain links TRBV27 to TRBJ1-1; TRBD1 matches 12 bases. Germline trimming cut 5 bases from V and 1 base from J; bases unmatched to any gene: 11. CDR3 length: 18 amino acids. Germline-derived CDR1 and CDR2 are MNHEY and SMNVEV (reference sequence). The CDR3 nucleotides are TGTGCCAGCAGTCCTCAGTATGGGACAGGGGGCGCGAACACTGAAGCTTTCTTT. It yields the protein CASSPQYGTGGANTEAFF.

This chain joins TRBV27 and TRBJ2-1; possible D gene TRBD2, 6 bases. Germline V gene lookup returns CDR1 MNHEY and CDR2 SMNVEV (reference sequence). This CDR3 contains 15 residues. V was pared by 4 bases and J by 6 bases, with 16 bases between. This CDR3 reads CASSSSRRGTNEQFF. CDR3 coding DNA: TGTGCCAGCAGTTCTAGCCGCCGGGGGACCAATGAGCAGTTCTTC.

The CDR3: CASSLLRNSPLHF. CDR3 in DNA: TGTGCCAGCAGCTTGTTGAGGAATTCACCCCTCCACTTT. V usage is TRBV5-8 and J usage is TRBJ1-6; D remains ambiguous. The V end was cut by 1 base, the J end by 7 bases, with 6 bases between. The CDR3 has 13 residues. Germline CDR1 is SGHTS and CDR2 is YDEGEE.

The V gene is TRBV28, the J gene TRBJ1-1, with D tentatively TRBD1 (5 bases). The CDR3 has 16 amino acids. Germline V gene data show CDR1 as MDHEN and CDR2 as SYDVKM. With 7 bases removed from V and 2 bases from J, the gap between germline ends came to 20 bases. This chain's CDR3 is CASTPGRVWGNTEAFF. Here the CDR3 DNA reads TGTGCCAGCACCCCGGGCCGGGTTTGGGGCAACACTGAAGCTTTCTTT.

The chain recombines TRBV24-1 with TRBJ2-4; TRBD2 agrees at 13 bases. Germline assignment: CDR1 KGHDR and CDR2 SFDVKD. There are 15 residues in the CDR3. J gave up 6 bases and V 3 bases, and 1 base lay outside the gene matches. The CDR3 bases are TGTGCCACCAGTGATCGGACTAGCGGGGGAAACATTCAGTACTTC. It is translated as CATSDRTSGGNIQYF.

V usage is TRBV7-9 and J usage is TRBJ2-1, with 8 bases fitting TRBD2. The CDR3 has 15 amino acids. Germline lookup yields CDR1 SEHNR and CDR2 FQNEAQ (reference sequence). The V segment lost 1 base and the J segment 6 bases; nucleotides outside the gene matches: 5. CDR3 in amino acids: CASSLGGRPVNEQFF. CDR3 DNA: TGTGCCAGCAGCTTAGGCGGGAGGCCCGTCAATGAGCAGTTCTTC.

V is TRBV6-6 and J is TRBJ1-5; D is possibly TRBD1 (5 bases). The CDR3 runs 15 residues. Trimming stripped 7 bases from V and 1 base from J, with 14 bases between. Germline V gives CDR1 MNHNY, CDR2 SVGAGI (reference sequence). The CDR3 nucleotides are TGTGCCAGCATCTTAGGGGTATTGAGCAATCAGCCCCAGCATTTT. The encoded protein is CASILGVLSNQPQHF.

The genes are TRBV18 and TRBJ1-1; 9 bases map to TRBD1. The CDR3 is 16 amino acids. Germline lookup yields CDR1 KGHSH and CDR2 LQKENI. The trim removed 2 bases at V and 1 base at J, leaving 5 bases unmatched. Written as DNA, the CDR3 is TGTGCCAGCTCACCAGTGGACAGGGGAGAGAACACTGAAGCTTTCTTT. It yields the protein CASSPVDRGENTEAFF.

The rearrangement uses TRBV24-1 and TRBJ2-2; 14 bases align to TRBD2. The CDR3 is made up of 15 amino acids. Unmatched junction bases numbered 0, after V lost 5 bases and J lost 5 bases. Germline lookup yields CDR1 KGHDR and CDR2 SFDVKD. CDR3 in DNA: TGTGCCACCAGTGGGACTAGCGGGGGGACCGGGGAGCTGTTTTTT. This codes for CATSGTSGGTGELFF.

The CDR3 region is CASSETGAGYGYTF. CDR3 nucleotides: TGTGCCAGCAGTGAAACAGGGGCAGGGTATGGCTACACCTTC. V is TRBV25-1 and J is TRBJ1-2; 7 bases line up with TRBD1. Germline trimming cut 2 bases from V and 5 bases from J; bases unmatched to any gene: 5. The CDR3 is 14 amino acids. Germline V gene lookup returns CDR1 MGHDK and CDR2 SYGVNS.

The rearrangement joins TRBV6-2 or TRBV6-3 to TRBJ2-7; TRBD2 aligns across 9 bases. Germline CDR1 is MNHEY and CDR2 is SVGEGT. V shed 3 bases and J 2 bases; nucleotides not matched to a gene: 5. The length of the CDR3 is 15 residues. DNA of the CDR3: TGTGCCAGCAGTTATCGGGCGGGGGGGACCTACGAGCAGTACTTC. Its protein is CASSYRAGGTYEQYF.

CDR3 loop: CASRSGLLEGYTF. Here the CDR3 DNA reads TGTGCCAGCAGGTCAGGACTCCTAGAAGGCTACACCTTC. This chain links TRBV6-5 with TRBJ1-2; the D is unclear. The CDR3 has 13 residues. V was shortened by 6 bases and J by 8 bases, with 16 bases between the two germline ends. Germline V lookup: CDR1 MNHEY, CDR2 SVGAGI.